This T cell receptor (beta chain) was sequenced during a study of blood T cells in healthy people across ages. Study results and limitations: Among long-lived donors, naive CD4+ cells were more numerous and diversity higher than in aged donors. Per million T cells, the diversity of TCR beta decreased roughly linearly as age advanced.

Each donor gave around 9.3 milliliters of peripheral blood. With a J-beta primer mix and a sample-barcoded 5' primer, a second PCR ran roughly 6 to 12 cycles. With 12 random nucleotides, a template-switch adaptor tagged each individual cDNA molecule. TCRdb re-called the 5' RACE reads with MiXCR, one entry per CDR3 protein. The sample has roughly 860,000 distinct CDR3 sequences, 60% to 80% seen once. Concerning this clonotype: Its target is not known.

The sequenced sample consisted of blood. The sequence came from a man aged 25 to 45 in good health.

The chain's CDR3 is CASSSRQGNYEQYF. CDR3 DNA sequence: TGTGCCAGCAGCAGCCGACAGGGCAACTACGAGCAGTACTTC. The rearrangement uses TRBV7-2 and TRBJ2-7; TRBD1 matches 7 bases. The germline V gene has CDR1 SGHTA and CDR2 FQGNSA. The CDR3 is 14 residues long. The junction had 7 bases not matched to a gene; V was cut back by 5 bases and J by 3 bases.